The rows below give T cell receptor beta chains drawn from one sample of a study of blood T cell repertoires in COVID-19. TCRdb keeps only in-frame clones here, not all; method: immunoSEQ multiplex PCR. The sample contains tens of thousands of clones, 70% to 90% of which appear only once. Material: peripheral blood. These receptors originate from a man aged 35 to 55 with acute or convalescent COVID-19. The CDR3 runs from the conserved cysteine through the conserved F or W. The order of the fields is D gene, J gene, V gene, clone size, CDR3 protein, CDR3 DNA. D genes are given only for firm matches. Only part of the rows carry a size: once, few, many, or a class if the clone is expanded.

D: .; J: TRBJ2-3; V: TRBV30; size: once; CDR3: CAFAYSAGGTQYF; DNA: TGTGCCTTCGCCTACTCGGCTGGGGGGACGCAGTATTTT
D: .; J: TRBJ1-3; V: TRBV9; size: .; CDR3: CASSVEPLWGAGNTIYF; DNA: TGTGCCAGCAGCGTAGAACCCTTGTGGGGGGCTGGAAACACCATATATTTT
D: TRBD2; J: TRBJ2-5; V: TRBV5-5; size: .; CDR3: CASSLALAGTQETQYF; DNA: TGTGCCAGCAGCTTGGCTTTAGCGGGGACTCAGGAGACCCAGTACTTC
D: .; J: TRBJ1-5; V: TRBV21-1; size: .; CDR3: CAIWACRSQHF; DNA: TGTGCCATTTGGGCCTGTCGGTCCCAGCATTTT
D: .; J: TRBJ2-2; V: TRBV13; size: .; CDR3: CASSLVASPITGELFF; DNA: TGTGCCAGCAGCTTAGTAGCTAGCCCTATCACCGGGGAGCTGTTTTTT
D: .; J: TRBJ1-5; V: TRBV15; size: .; CDR3: CATSRDGGAPEPQHF; DNA: TGTGCCACCAGCAGAGATGGTGGGGCGCCGGAACCCCAGCATTTT
D: .; J: TRBJ1-5; V: TRBV19; size: .; CDR3: CASSRATPQFGQPQHF; DNA: TGTGCCAGTAGTAGGGCCACCCCCCAATTCGGTCAGCCCCAGCATTTT
D: TRBD2; J: TRBJ2-5; V: TRBV5-1; size: .; CDR3: CASSLGGTSRETQYF; DNA: TGCGCCAGCAGCTTGGGGGGGACTAGCAGAGAGACCCAGTACTTC
D: TRBD2; J: TRBJ2-1; V: TRBV12-3/TRBV12-4; size: .; CDR3: CASSTSGNNEQFF; DNA: TGTGCCAGCAGCACTAGCGGAAACAATGAGCAGTTCTTC
D: TRBD1; J: TRBJ1-5; V: TRBV6-2/TRBV6-3; size: .; CDR3: CASSLTGHNQPQHF; DNA: TGTGCCAGCAGTCTGACAGGGCACAATCAGCCCCAGCATTTT
D: .; J: TRBJ2-3; V: TRBV20-1; size: .; CDR3: CSASRNSDTQYF; DNA: TGCAGTGCTAGTCGTAATTCAGATACGCAGTATTTT
D: .; J: TRBJ1-5; V: TRBV7-9; size: .; CDR3: CASSLRCGSNQPQHF; DNA: TGTGCCAGCAGCTTACGATGTGGCTCCAATCAGCCCCAGCATTTT
D: .; J: TRBJ2-5; V: TRBV12-3/TRBV12-4; size: .; CDR3: CASSYLETQYF; DNA: TGTGCCAGCAGCTACTTGGAGACCCAGTACTTC
D: .; J: TRBJ2-6; V: TRBV5-1; size: .; CDR3: CASSLSGSGANVLTF; DNA: TGCGCCAGCAGCCTGTCGGGGTCTGGGGCCAACGTCCTGACTTTC
D: .; J: TRBJ2-7; V: TRBV12-5; size: .; CDR3: CASGPDSFYEQYF; DNA: TGTGCTAGTGGGCCGGACAGTTTCTACGAGCAGTACTTC
D: .; J: TRBJ1-1; V: TRBV5-4; size: .; CDR3: CASSRGTPIVGTEAFF; DNA: TGTGCCAGCAGCCGCGGGACGCCCATTGTAGGCACTGAAGCTTTCTTT
D: .; J: TRBJ1-2; V: TRBV5-1; size: .; CDR3: CASSASGTTNYGYTF; DNA: TGCGCCAGCAGCGCCTCCGGGACAACTAACTATGGCTACACCTTC
D: TRBD1; J: TRBJ2-7; V: TRBV3-1/TRBV3-2; size: once; CDR3: CASSRRTGVEQYF; DNA: TGTGCCAGCAGCCGGAGGACAGGCGTCGAGCAGTACTTC
D: TRBD1; J: TRBJ1-3; V: TRBV30; size: .; CDR3: CACPGGSGNTIYF; DNA: TGTGCCTGCCCAGGGGGCTCTGGAAACACCATATATTTT
D: TRBD2; J: TRBJ2-1; V: TRBV11-3; size: .; CDR3: CASSSGGGRDEQFF; DNA: TGTGCCAGCAGCTCCGGGGGGGGCCGTGATGAGCAGTTCTTC
D: .; J: TRBJ1-1; V: TRBV9; size: .; CDR3: CASSVDPGGRTEAFF; DNA: TGTGCCAGCAGCGTCGACCCTGGGGGCCGGACTGAAGCTTTCTTT
D: TRBD1; J: TRBJ1-1; V: TRBV2; size: few; CDR3: CASCRGQGERNTEAFF; DNA: TGTGCCAGCTGCAGGGGACAGGGAGAAAGGAACACTGAAGCTTTCTTT
D: .; J: TRBJ1-2; V: TRBV11-2; size: .; CDR3: CASSLERQPIYGYTF; DNA: TGTGCCAGCAGCTTAGAGCGACAGCCGATCTATGGCTACACCTTC
D: .; J: TRBJ1-2; V: TRBV9; size: .; CDR3: CASSVAPGYGYTF; DNA: TGTGCCAGCAGCGTAGCTCCGGGGTATGGCTACACCTTC
D: .; J: TRBJ2-3; V: TRBV10-3; size: .; CDR3: CAISESLLVEADTQYF; DNA: TGTGCCATCAGTGAGTCGTTACTAGTCGAGGCAGATACGCAGTATTTT
D: .; J: TRBJ1-2; V: TRBV18; size: few; CDR3: CASSHAQGFGGYTF; DNA: TGTGCCAGCTCACACGCACAGGGCTTCGGTGGCTACACCTTC
D: .; J: TRBJ1-1; V: TRBV4-2; size: .; CDR3: CASSPKRGTEAFF; DNA: TGTGCCAGCAGCCCCAAGCGCGGAACTGAAGCTTTCTTT
D: .; J: TRBJ1-6; V: TRBV2; size: .; CDR3: CASSEVPGNRSPLHF; DNA: TGTGCCAGCAGTGAAGTGCCAGGGAACCGGTCACCCCTCCACTTT
D: .; J: TRBJ2-2; V: TRBV30; size: .; CDR3: CAWSVGAALNTGELFF; DNA: TGTGCCTGGAGTGTAGGGGCAGCTTTGAACACCGGGGAGCTGTTTTTT
D: .; J: TRBJ2-1; V: TRBV12-3/TRBV12-4; size: .; CDR3: CASSSGVNEQFF; DNA: TGTGCCAGCAGTTCCGGGGTCAATGAGCAGTTCTTC
D: TRBD1; J: TRBJ1-2; V: TRBV28; size: .; CDR3: CASNFRDRGTYGYTF; DNA: TGTGCCAGCAACTTCCGGGACAGGGGGACCTATGGCTACACCTTC
D: TRBD1; J: TRBJ1-2; V: TRBV19; size: .; CDR3: CATGDPGQIPYGYTF; DNA: TGTGCCACTGGAGACCCGGGACAGATACCCTATGGCTACACCTTC
D: TRBD2; J: TRBJ2-7; V: TRBV27; size: .; CDR3: CATAGGPRNEQYF; DNA: TGTGCCACCGCGGGGGGGCCGAGGAACGAGCAGTACTTC
D: TRBD1; J: TRBJ1-1; V: TRBV11-3; size: .; CDR3: CASSWGQGAGDTEAFF; DNA: TGTGCCAGCAGCTGGGGACAGGGGGCTGGGGACACTGAAGCTTTCTTT
D: .; J: TRBJ1-6; V: TRBV14; size: .; CDR3: CASSQGRDYNSPLHF; DNA: TGTGCCAGCAGCCAAGGGAGGGACTATAATTCACCCCTCCACTTT
D: TRBD2; J: TRBJ2-3; V: TRBV4-2; size: .; CDR3: CASSQDLTSGGTDTQYF; DNA: TGTGCCAGCAGCCAAGACCTGACTAGCGGGGGGACAGATACGCAGTATTTT
D: .; J: TRBJ1-5; V: TRBV30; size: .; CDR3: CARPVRLNRPQHF; DNA: TGTGCCCGCCCGGTCAGGCTGAATCGGCCCCAGCATTTT
D: TRBD1; J: TRBJ1-2; V: TRBV24-1; size: .; CDR3: CATSDSRTGHYGYTF; DNA: TGTGCCACCAGTGATTCCCGGACAGGCCACTATGGCTACACCTTC
D: .; J: TRBJ1-1; V: TRBV5-4; size: .; CDR3: CASRLGGTEAFF; DNA: TGTGCCAGCAGACTCGGGGGAACTGAAGCTTTCTTT
D: TRBD1; J: TRBJ1-2; V: TRBV18; size: .; CDR3: CASSRGQDYGYTF; DNA: TGTGCCAGCTCACGGGGACAGGACTATGGCTACACCTTC
D: TRBD1; J: TRBJ1-4; V: TRBV24-1; size: .; CDR3: CATSDAGQGAEKLFF; DNA: TGTGCCACCAGTGATGCGGGACAGGGGGCTGAAAAACTGTTTTTT
D: .; J: TRBJ2-1; V: TRBV6-1; size: once; CDR3: CASSEAPGNEQFF; DNA: TGTGCCAGCAGTGAAGCCCCGGGAAATGAGCAGTTCTTC
D: .; J: TRBJ1-1; V: TRBV24-1; size: .; CDR3: CATSGQGNWYTEAFF; DNA: TGTGCCACTTCCGGGCAGGGTAATTGGTACACTGAAGCTTTCTTT
D: .; J: TRBJ2-5; V: TRBV11-2; size: .; CDR3: CASARGGHNQAQYF; DNA: TGTGCCAGCGCAAGAGGGGGTCACAATCAAGCCCAGTACTTC
D: .; J: TRBJ1-3; V: TRBV30; size: .; CDR3: CAWTIRAGVDTIYF; DNA: TGTGCCTGGACCATCAGGGCCGGAGTAGACACCATATATTTT
D: TRBD1; J: TRBJ1-5; V: TRBV18; size: .; CDR3: CASSPDREQPQHF; DNA: TGTGCCAGCTCACCCGACAGGGAGCAGCCCCAGCATTTT
D: .; J: TRBJ1-2; V: TRBV6-4; size: once; CDR3: CASSDSMGGGYGYTF; DNA: TGTGCCAGCAGTGACTCGATGGGGGGAGGCTATGGCTACACCTTC
D: .; J: TRBJ2-3; V: TRBV14; size: .; CDR3: CASSQDLRGATDTQYF; DNA: TGTGCCAGCAGCCAAGATCTTCGGGGGGCCACAGATACGCAGTATTTT
D: TRBD1; J: TRBJ2-5; V: TRBV5-6; size: .; CDR3: CASSLRTGWGQETQYF; DNA: TGTGCCAGCAGCCTAAGGACAGGGTGGGGGCAAGAGACCCAGTACTTC
D: .; J: TRBJ1-3; V: TRBV28; size: .; CDR3: CASSLGGSGGNTIYF; DNA: TGTGCCAGCAGTTTGGGGGGGTCTGGCGGAAACACCATATATTTT
D: .; J: TRBJ1-2; V: TRBV25-1; size: once; CDR3: CASSEFSSGVNEGYTF; DNA: TGTGCCAGCAGTGAATTCTCCTCAGGGGTCAATGAGGGCTACACCTTC
D: TRBD1; J: TRBJ1-2; V: TRBV20-1; size: few; CDR3: CSASRERDSRGFNYGYTF; DNA: TGCAGTGCTAGTCGCGAACGGGACAGTAGAGGTTTTAACTATGGCTACACCTTC